The 28 T cell receptor beta chains below all came from one sample that was sequenced in a study of T cell responses to AZD1222 COVID-19 vaccine. Sequencing was performed with immunoSEQ multiplex PCR; in TCRdb, only in-frame clones are kept and a portion is missing. The data show about 170,000 clones, with 80% to 95% seen just once and 1.5% to 2% held by the top ten. Sequenced material: peripheral blood, taken on day 0 of AZD1222 vaccination. The receptors here all came from an adult in good health.

This clone was detected only a few times. The V gene is TRBV7-9, the J gene TRBJ1-2; D is uncertain. Trimming took off 1 base at V and 3 bases at J, with 9 bases between the two ends. Germline assignment: CDR1 SEHNR and CDR2 FQNEAQ (reference sequence). This CDR3 contains 14 residues. CDR3 coding DNA: TGTGCCAGCAGCTTAGTTCCAGACTACTATGGCTACACCTTC. Translated: CASSLVPDYYGYTF.

The genes are TRBV3-1 (or the pseudogene TRBV3-2) and TRBJ2-2, with a possible D match to TRBD2 (7 bases). Germline-derived CDR1 and CDR2 are LGHDT and YNNKEL (reference sequence). This CDR3 is built from 18 residues. Trimming took off 0 bases at V and 1 base at J, with 15 bases between the two ends. The CDR3 sequence: CASSQDLGGGLNTGELFF. Here the CDR3 DNA reads TGTGCCAGCAGCCAAGATCTTGGCGGGGGCCTGAACACCGGGGAGCTGTTTTTT.

This chain connects TRBV2 to TRBJ1-1; no clear D gene. Per the germline V gene, CDR1 is SNHLY and CDR2 is FYNNEI. Between the trimmed V and J ends, which lost 6 bases and 5 bases, there was a span of 13 bases. This CDR3 comprises 13 residues. CDR3 sequence reads: CASRPIGYTEAFF. The CDR3 DNA sequence: TGTGCCAGCAGACCCATAGGATATACTGAAGCTTTCTTT.

This clone showed up just once. This chain links TRBV5-1 with TRBJ2-7; the D gene is possibly TRBD2 (5 bases). Per the germline V gene, CDR1 is SGHRS and CDR2 is YFSETQ. The CDR3 runs to 14 residues. Trimming took off 5 bases at V and 2 bases at J, with 14 bases between the two ends. Here the CDR3 DNA reads TGCGCCAGCAGTCAGGCGGGCGGTACCTACGAGCAGTACTTC. Protein: CASSQAGGTYEQYF.

DNA of the CDR3: TGTGCCAGCAGCGGAACAGGGGGCAATCAGCCCCAGCATTTT. The encoded protein is CASSGTGGNQPQHF. The chain uses TRBV7-3 and TRBJ1-5; TRBD1 matches 7 bases. The germline CDR1 and CDR2 sequences are SGHTA and FQGTGA. The CDR3 runs 14 residues. The V gene end was trimmed by 5 bases and the J gene end by 2 bases; junction bases not matched to a gene: 3.

This rearrangement joins TRBV29-1 to TRBJ1-2; the match to TRBD1 covers 10 bases. The CDR3 totals 12 residues. Trimming took 7 bases from V and 7 from J; bases not matched to a gene: 6. Germline lookup yields CDR1 SQVTM and CDR2 ANQGSEA. The DNA of the CDR3 is TGCAGCGACTCCGGGACAGGGGTTGGCTACACCTTC. Its translation is CSDSGTGVGYTF.

The chain couples TRBV19 to TRBJ2-5; the match to TRBD2 covers 11 bases. Unmatched junction bases numbered 15, after V lost 4 bases and J lost 5 bases. This CDR3 comprises 18 residues. Germline V gene lookup returns CDR1 LNHDA and CDR2 SQIVND (reference sequence). CDR3: CASSSPGTSGTLRETQYF. CDR3 sequence (DNA): TGTGCCAGTAGTAGCCCCGGGACTAGCGGAACCCTCCGGGAGACCCAGTACTTC.

The table lists this clone with a count of one. The rearrangement uses TRBV19 and TRBJ1-1; weak D call: TRBD1 (5 bases). Trimming left V 6 bases short and J 3 bases short, with 23 bases between. The CDR3 extends over 17 amino acids. Germline CDR1 reads LNHDA; CDR2 reads SQIVND (reference sequence). The CDR3 nucleotides are TGTGCCAGTAGACCAATACATTTCGGGGGTGAGGACACTGAAGCTTTCTTT. Translated: CASRPIHFGGEDTEAFF.

This rearrangement joins TRBV11-2 to TRBJ2-1; D not certain. Germline V gene data show CDR1 as SGHAT and CDR2 as FQNNGV. The CDR3 consists of 11 residues. Trimming stripped 5 bases from V and 6 bases from J, with 5 bases between. CDR3 region: CASSLGNEQFF. The CDR3 DNA reads TGTGCCAGCAGCCTGGGCAATGAGCAGTTCTTC.

The J gene is TRBJ1-2, the V gene TRBV19, with D perhaps matching TRBD1 (6 bases). Germline CDR1 LNHDA, CDR2 SQIVND (reference sequence). Trimming cost V 8 bases and J 3 bases, with 16 bases left between them. The CDR3 covers 14 residues. The CDR3 loop is CASARGGADYGYTF. Written as DNA, the CDR3 is TGTGCCAGTGCCCGAGGGGGGGCGGACTATGGCTACACCTTC. The entire variable domain, with the rest obtained from reference TRBV19 and TRBJ1-2, is as follows: DGGITQSPKYLFRKEGQNVTLSCEQNLNHDAMYWYRQDPGQGLRLIYYSQIVNDFQKGDIAEGYSVSREKKESFPLTVTSAQKNPTAFYLCASARGGADYGYTFGSGTRLTVV.

The chain carries TRBV30 and TRBJ2-5; a weak D match, TRBD2 (7 bases). V lost 2 bases to trimming and J lost 8 bases, with 18 bases between them. In germline, CDR1 is GTSNPN, CDR2 SVGIG (reference sequence). This CDR3 has 14 amino acids. The CDR3 DNA is TGTGCCTGGAGTCCAACGTCTCGGGGGGCTACCCAGTACTTC. Translation: CAWSPTSRGATQYF.

Only one count was recorded for this clone. The chain employs TRBV29-1 and TRBJ1-2; no definite D call. There are 9 residues in the CDR3. V lost 4 bases and J 8 bases, leaving 5 bases between the germline ends. Germline values: CDR1 SQVTM, CDR2 ANQGSEA. This chain's CDR3 is CSVGRGYTF. DNA for the CDR3: TGCAGCGTTGGGAGGGGCTACACCTTC.

The genes are TRBV5-5 and TRBJ1-6; 10 bases are a match to TRBD1. The germline gives CDR1 SGHKS, CDR2 YYEKEE (reference sequence). V lost 4 bases to trimming and J lost 7 bases; unmatched junction nucleotides: 5. CDR3 length equals 15 residues. CDR3 coding DNA: TGTGCCAGCAGCCGAGAGGACAGGGGGAATTCACCCCTCCACTTT. Its translation: CASSREDRGNSPLHF.

The rearrangement joins TRBV4-3 to TRBJ1-2; D remains unclear. The germline V and J ends were trimmed by 0 bases and 6 bases, with 8 bases remaining between them. The CDR3 is 13 residues long. The germline CDR1 and CDR2 sequences are LGHNA and YSLEER. The CDR3 region is CASSQDLGDGYTF. Written as DNA, the CDR3 is TGCGCCAGCAGCCAAGATCTGGGAGATGGCTACACCTTC.

The rearrangement joins TRBV6-6 to TRBJ2-1; 8 bases agree with TRBD1. The CDR3 extends over 14 amino acids. Looked up from germline, CDR1 is MNHNY and CDR2 is SVGAGI (reference sequence). The V gene end was trimmed by 7 bases and the J gene end by 7 bases; junction bases not matched to a gene: 9. Written as DNA, the CDR3 is TGTGCCAGCATCGCGGACAGGGTGGGGAATGAGCAGTTCTTC. Translated, it gives CASIADRVGNEQFF.

This chain links TRBV2 with TRBJ1-5; 9 nucleotides line up with TRBD1. The CDR3 totals 13 residues. From germline, CDR1 is SNHLY and CDR2 FYNNEI. The V gene end was trimmed by 4 bases and the J gene end by 9 bases; junction bases not matched to a gene: 4. This chain's CDR3 is CASSGDRDRPQHF. In DNA, the CDR3 is TGTGCCAGCAGTGGGGACAGGGATCGGCCCCAGCATTTT.

This rearrangement joins TRBV4-1 to TRBJ2-3; maybe TRBD2 (6 bases). Trimming took off 1 base at V and 0 bases at J, with 11 bases between the two ends. The CDR3 is made up of 16 amino acids. CDR1 MGHRA and CDR2 YSYEKL come from the germline V gene. The CDR3 is CASSQADYLSTDTQYF. CDR3 nucleotide sequence: TGCGCCAGCAGCCAAGCGGACTACCTTAGCACAGATACGCAGTATTTT.

The DNA for the CDR3 is TGCGCCAGCAGCCCGTTAGCGGGTACTCCCCCCAATGAGCAGTTCTTC. Amino acid sequence: CASSPLAGTPPNEQFF. The V call is TRBV5-1, the J call TRBJ2-1; the match to TRBD2 covers 7 bases. With 4 bases clipped from V and 6 bases from J, the junction kept 13 bases outside the gene matches. The CDR3 runs to 16 residues. In germline, CDR1 is SGHRS, CDR2 YFSETQ.

This clone was picked up one time. This chain connects TRBV2 to TRBJ1-5, with D possibly TRBD1 on 5 matching bases. The CDR3 extends over 14 amino acids. CDR1 and CDR2 from the germline V gene are SNHLY and FYNNEI. V lost 4 bases and J lost 3, with 10 bases in between. The CDR3, as DNA: TGTGCCAGCAGTGTTTGGGGCATCAATCAGCCCCAGCATTTT. Residues: CASSVWGINQPQHF.

J is TRBJ2-1 and V is TRBV7-8, with 11 bases lining up with TRBD2. The CDR3 length is 15 residues. The germline V gene has CDR1 SGHVS and CDR2 FQNEAQ. J gave up 9 bases and V 2 bases, and 6 bases lay outside the gene matches. CDR3: CASSLKRLAGGEQFF. The DNA of the CDR3 is TGTGCCAGCAGCTTAAAGCGCCTAGCGGGAGGTGAGCAGTTCTTC.

The V call is TRBV6-5, the J call TRBJ1-2, with a tentative D call TRBD1 (5 bases). Trimming removed 8 bases at V and 8 bases at J, with 15 bases between. CDR3 size: 12 residues. Germline V gene sequence: CDR1 MNHEY, CDR2 SVGAGI. CDR3 in DNA: TGTGCCAGCGGGGGGATAGTATTCGGCTACACCTTC. The encoded protein is CASGGIVFGYTF.

The chain carries TRBV12-5 and TRBJ2-3, with D perhaps TRBD1 (6 bases). Trimming removed 2 bases from V and 4 bases from J, with 16 bases in between. The CDR3 runs to 16 residues. The germline gives CDR1 LGHNT, CDR2 FRNRAP. CDR3 residues: CASGLSLTGFPDTQYF. The DNA for the CDR3 is TGTGCTAGTGGTTTGTCTCTAACAGGGTTCCCAGATACGCAGTATTTT.

J is TRBJ1-5 and V is TRBV30; TRBD1 matches 12 bases. Unmatched junction bases numbered 5, after V lost 5 bases and J lost 6 bases. The CDR3 spans 14 residues. Germline V gene sequence: CDR1 GTSNPN, CDR2 SVGIG (reference sequence). The chain's CDR3 is CAWAGTGGGQPQHF. In DNA, the CDR3 is TGTGCCTGGGCTGGGACAGGGGGCGGTCAGCCCCAGCATTTT.

V is TRBV29-1 and J is TRBJ1-2, with D unclear. The CDR3 extends over 11 amino acids. Germline loops: CDR1 SQVTM, CDR2 ANQGSEA. V was pared by 6 bases and J by 14 bases, with 19 bases between. This chain's CDR3 is CSVPAIIGQTF. DNA for the CDR3: TGCAGCGTACCTGCGATTATTGGGCAGACCTTC.

The J gene is TRBJ1-1, the V gene TRBV18; D call uncertain. The V gene's germline CDR1 is KGHSH and CDR2 LQKENI. The CDR3 is made up of 14 amino acids. Trimming stripped 3 bases from V and 0 bases from J, with 8 bases between. The CDR3 DNA reads as TGTGCCAGCTCACCTTACAGCTTGAACACTGAAGCTTTCTTT. It translates to CASSPYSLNTEAFF.

This clone was recorded only once. This chain uses TRBV7-2 with TRBJ2-7; the D is unclear. Trimming removed 8 bases from V and 2 bases from J, with 13 bases in between. Germline CDR1 reads SGHTA; CDR2 reads FQGNSA. The CDR3 consists of 13 residues. DNA for the CDR3: TGTGCCAGCGGGCCGATTAATACCTACGAGCAGTACTTC. As protein: CASGPINTYEQYF.

This chain connects TRBV11-2 to TRBJ2-2, with D perhaps assigned TRBD1 or TRBD2 (5 bases each). This CDR3 has 12 amino acids. Germline V gene data show CDR1 as SGHAT and CDR2 as FQNNGV. V lost 6 bases and J lost 3, with 5 bases in between. CDR3 bases: TGTGCCAGCAGGGGGGACACCGGGGAGCTGTTTTTT. Translated: CASRGDTGELFF.

The J gene is TRBJ1-6, the V gene TRBV6-5; weak D call: TRBD1 (6 bases). V was pared by 8 bases and J by 10 bases, with 18 bases between. The germline V gene encodes CDR1 MNHEY and CDR2 SVGAGI. The CDR3 is made up of 14 amino acids. This CDR3 reads CASEPTGRRSPLHF. The CDR3 DNA reads as TGTGCCAGCGAACCGACAGGACGGAGATCACCCCTCCACTTT.